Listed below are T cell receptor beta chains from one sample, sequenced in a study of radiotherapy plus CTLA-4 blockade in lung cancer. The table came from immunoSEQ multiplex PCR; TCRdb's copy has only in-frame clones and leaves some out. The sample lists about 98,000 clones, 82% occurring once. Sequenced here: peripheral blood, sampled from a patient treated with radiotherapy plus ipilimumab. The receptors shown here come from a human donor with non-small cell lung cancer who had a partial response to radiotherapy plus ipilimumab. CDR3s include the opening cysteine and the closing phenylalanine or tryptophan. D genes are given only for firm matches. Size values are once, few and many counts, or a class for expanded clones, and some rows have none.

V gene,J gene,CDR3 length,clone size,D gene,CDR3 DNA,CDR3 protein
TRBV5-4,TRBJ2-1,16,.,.,TGTGCCAGCAGTTCAATTCAGACGGGCTCCTACAATGAGCAGTTCTTC,CASSSIQTGSYNEQFF
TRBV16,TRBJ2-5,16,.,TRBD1,TGTGCCAGCAGCCTCGGACAGGAAGGTGTGATGGAGACCCAGTACTTC,CASSLGQEGVMETQYF
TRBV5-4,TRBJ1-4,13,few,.,TGTGCCAGCAGCTTGGATTTAAATGAAAAACTGTTTTTT,CASSLDLNEKLFF
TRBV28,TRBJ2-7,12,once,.,TGTGCCAGCAGTTTAGCCGGAGGCGAGCAGTACTTC,CASSLAGGEQYF
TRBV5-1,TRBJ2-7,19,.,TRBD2,TGCGCCAGCAGCTTGGGACTAGCGGGACCGGAGAAGAGGTCCTACGAGCAGTACTTC,CASSLGLAGPEKRSYEQYF
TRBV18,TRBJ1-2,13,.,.,TGTGCCAGCTCATACGACTCTTCCTATGGCTACACCTTC,CASSYDSSYGYTF
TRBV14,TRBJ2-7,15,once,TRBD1,TGTGCCAGCAGCCAAGTGTCCAGGGGGTTCTACGAGCAGTACTTC,CASSQVSRGFYEQYF
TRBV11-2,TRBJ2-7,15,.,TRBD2,TGTGCCAGCAGGACGGGGCCAGCGGGAGTCTACGAGCAGTACTTC,CASRTGPAGVYEQYF
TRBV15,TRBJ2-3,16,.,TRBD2,TGTGCCACCAGCAGAGGACTAGCGGGGGTCACAGATACGCAGTATTTT,CATSRGLAGVTDTQYF
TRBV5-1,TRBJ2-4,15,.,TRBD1,TGCGCCAGCAGCTTGGTGGACAGGGAGGCGGACATTCAGTACTTC,CASSLVDREADIQYF
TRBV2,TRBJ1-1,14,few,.,TGTGCCAGCAGTAACAGGGCCGCGGACACTGAAGCTTTCTTT,CASSNRAADTEAFF
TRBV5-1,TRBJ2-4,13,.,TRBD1,TGCGCCAGCAGCTTAGGACAGGGAAACATTCAGTACTTC,CASSLGQGNIQYF
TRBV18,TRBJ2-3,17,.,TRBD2,TGTGCCAGCTCACCAAACACTGGGACTCAGCGGGGAGATACGCAGTATTTT,CASSPNTGTQRGDTQYF
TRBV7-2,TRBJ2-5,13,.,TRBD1,TGTGCCAGCACGGACAGGGTTCAAGAGACCCAGTACTTC,CASTDRVQETQYF
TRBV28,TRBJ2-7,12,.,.,TGTGCCAGCAGTACCCTACCCTACGAGCAGTACTTC,CASSTLPYEQYF
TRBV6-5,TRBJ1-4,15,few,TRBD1,TGTGCCAGCAGTTACCAGACAGGGTTTAATGAAAAACTGTTTTTT,CASSYQTGFNEKLFF
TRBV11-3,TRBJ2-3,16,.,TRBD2,TGTGCCAGCAGCTTATCTAGCGGGAGCGGGGCAGATACGCAGTATTTT,CASSLSSGSGADTQYF
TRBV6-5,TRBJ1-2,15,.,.,TGTGCCAGCAGCCCCGTCGGGGGTCGCGCCACTGGCTACACCTTC,CASSPVGGRATGYTF
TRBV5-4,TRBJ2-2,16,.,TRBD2,TGTGCCAGCAGCTCCCAGGGACTAGGTCCCACCGGGGAGCTGTTTTTT,CASSSQGLGPTGELFF
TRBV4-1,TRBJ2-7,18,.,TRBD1,TGCGCCAGCAGCCAAGACAGAGGGGACGGACAGGGTTTCTACGAGCAGTACTTC,CASSQDRGDGQGFYEQYF
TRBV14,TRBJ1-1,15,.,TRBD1,TGTGCCAGCAGCCACCCAGACAGGGGCGTTTTTGAAGCTTTCTTT,CASSHPDRGVFEAFF
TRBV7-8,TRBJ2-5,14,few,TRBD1,TGTGCCAGCAGCTTACCGGGACAGGGGGAGACCCAGTACTTC,CASSLPGQGETQYF
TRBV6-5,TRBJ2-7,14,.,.,TGTGCCAGCAGCCCGGTGGCAGGGTCCTACGAGCAGTACTTC,CASSPVAGSYEQYF
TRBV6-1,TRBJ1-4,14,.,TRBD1,TGTGCCAGCGGACCGACAGGGGGTAATGAAAAACTGTTTTTT,CASGPTGGNEKLFF
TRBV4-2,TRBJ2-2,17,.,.,TGTGCCAGCAGCCAAGGGGGGGGGACAGGAGGAACCGGGGAGCTGTTTTTT,CASSQGGGTGGTGELFF
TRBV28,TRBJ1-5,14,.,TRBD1,TGTGCCAGCAGTTACAGGGGCCATAATCAGCCCCAGCATTTT,CASSYRGHNQPQHF
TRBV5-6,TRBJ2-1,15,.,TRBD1,TGTGCCAGCAGCTTAAGGGGGCTGTTGGCGTATGAGCAGTTCTTC,CASSLRGLLAYEQFF
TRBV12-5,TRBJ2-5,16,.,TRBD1,TGTGCTAGTGCCCCTGGGACAGGGGAATCTCGAGAGGCCCAGTACTTC,CASAPGTGESREAQYF
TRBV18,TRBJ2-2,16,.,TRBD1,TGTGCCAGCTCACCACGGGGACAGGGGAGCACCGGGGAGCTGTTTTTT,CASSPRGQGSTGELFF
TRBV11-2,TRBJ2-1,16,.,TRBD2,TGTGCCAGCAGCTTAGAGGGGGCTAGCGGGTACGGCGAGCAGTTCTTC,CASSLEGASGYGEQFF
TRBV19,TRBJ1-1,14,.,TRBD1,TGTGCCAGTAGTTCCGGACAGGGGTGGACTGAAGCTTTCTTT,CASSSGQGWTEAFF
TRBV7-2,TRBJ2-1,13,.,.,TGTGCCAGCAGCTTAATCCCCGGCAATGAGCAGTTCTTC,CASSLIPGNEQFF
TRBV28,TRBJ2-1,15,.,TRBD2,TGTGCCAGCAGCTCCGGGACTAGCGGCTACAATGAGCAGTTCTTC,CASSSGTSGYNEQFF
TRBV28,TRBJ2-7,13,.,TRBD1,TGTGCCAGCAGGTACAGGGGCTCCTACGAGCAGTACTTC,CASRYRGSYEQYF
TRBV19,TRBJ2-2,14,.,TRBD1,TGTGCCACCCAAATAAGGGGGCTAAACGGGGAGCTGTTTTTT,CATQIRGLNGELFF
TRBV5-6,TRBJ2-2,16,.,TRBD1,TGTGCCAGCAGTCGGATCGGGACAGGGAACACCGGGGAGCTGTTTTTT,CASSRIGTGNTGELFF
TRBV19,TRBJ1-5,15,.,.,TGTGCCAGTAGTGGGCGGGGTACTAGCAATCAGCCCCAGCATTTT,CASSGRGTSNQPQHF
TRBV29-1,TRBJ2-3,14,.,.,TGCAGCGTTGAAGAAGGGCTAGCCACAGATACGCAGTATTTT,CSVEEGLATDTQYF
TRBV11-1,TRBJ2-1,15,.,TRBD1,TGTGCCAGCAGCTGGGGACAGGGTGCCTACAATGAGCAGTTCTTC,CASSWGQGAYNEQFF
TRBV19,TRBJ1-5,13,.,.,TGTGCCAGTAGTATTTCGGGGAATCAGCCCCAGCATTTT,CASSISGNQPQHF
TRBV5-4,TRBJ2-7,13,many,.,TGTGCCAGCAGCACCCCAGAATCCTACGAGCAGTACTTC,CASSTPESYEQYF
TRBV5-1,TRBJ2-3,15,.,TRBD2,TGCGCCAGCAGCCCGGGTGAGACTAGCGTAGATACGCAGTATTTT,CASSPGETSVDTQYF
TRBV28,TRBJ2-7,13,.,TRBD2,TGTGCCACTGACCGACTAGCGGGGAACGAGCAGTACTTC,CATDRLAGNEQYF
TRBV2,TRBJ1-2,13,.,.,TGTGCCAGCTCTCGGGACATTAACTATGGCTACACCTTC,CASSRDINYGYTF
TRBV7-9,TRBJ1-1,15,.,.,TGTGCCAGCAGCCCAGGGGTAGGAAGGAACACTGAAGCTTTCTTT,CASSPGVGRNTEAFF
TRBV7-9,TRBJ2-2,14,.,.,TGTGCCAGCAGGTTGTACGAGGGCACCGGGGAGCTGTTTTTT,CASRLYEGTGELFF
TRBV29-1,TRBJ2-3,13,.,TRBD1,TGCAGCGCGACAGGGGAGATACCAGATACGCAGTATTTT,CSATGEIPDTQYF
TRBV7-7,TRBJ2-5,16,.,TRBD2,TGTGCCAGCAGCCGAGCGGGGGGTCGGGGGCAAGAGACCCAGTACTTC,CASSRAGGRGQETQYF
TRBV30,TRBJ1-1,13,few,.,TGTGCCTGGCAGCAGGGAATGAACACTGAAGCTTTCTTT,CAWQQGMNTEAFF
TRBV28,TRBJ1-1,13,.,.,TGTGCCAGCATCCTGGGGGGACACACTGAAGCTTTCTTT,CASILGGHTEAFF
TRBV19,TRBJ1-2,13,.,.,TGTGCCAGTCGACAGGACCGGCTATATGGCTACACCTTC,CASRQDRLYGYTF
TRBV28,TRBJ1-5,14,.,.,TGTGCCAGCAGTTTAGGTACGGGGAATCAGCCCCAGCATTTT,CASSLGTGNQPQHF
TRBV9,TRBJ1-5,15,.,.,TGTGCCAGCAGTACGGACAGTCGGGGCAATCAGCCCCAGCATTTT,CASSTDSRGNQPQHF
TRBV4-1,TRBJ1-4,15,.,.,TGCGCCAGCAGCCCCCCCGCGGGGCTTAATGAAAAACTGTTTTTT,CASSPPAGLNEKLFF
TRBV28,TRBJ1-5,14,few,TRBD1,TGTGCCAGCAAGGGACAGTCGAGCAATCAGCCCCAGCATTTT,CASKGQSSNQPQHF